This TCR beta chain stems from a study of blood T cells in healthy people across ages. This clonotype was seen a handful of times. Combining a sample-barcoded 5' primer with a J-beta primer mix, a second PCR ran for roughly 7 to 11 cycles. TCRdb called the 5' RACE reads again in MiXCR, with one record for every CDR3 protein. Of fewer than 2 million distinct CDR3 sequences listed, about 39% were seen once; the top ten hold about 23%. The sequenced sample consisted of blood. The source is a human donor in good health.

Written as DNA, the CDR3 is TGTGCCAGCAGCTTAGGGCGGGGGGGCCTTACGCAGTATTTT. Protein: CASSLGRGGLTQYF. The V gene is TRBV11-1, the J gene TRBJ2-3; 9 nucleotides align to TRBD2. Germline lookup yields CDR1 SGHAT and CDR2 FQDESV (reference sequence). V lost 1 base and J lost 8; bases outside the gene matches: 4. The CDR3 is made up of 14 amino acids. The variable domain in full, with the rest retrieved from reference TRBV11-1 and TRBJ2-3, is EAEVAQSPRYKITEKSQAVAFWCDPISGHATLYWYRQILGQGPELLVQFQDESVVDDSQLPKDRFSAERLKGVDSTLKIQPAELGDSAMYLCASSLGRGGLTQYFGPGTRLTVL.